Listed below are T cell receptor beta chains from one sample, sequenced in a study of early T cells in non-severe SARS-CoV-2 infection. MiXCR, applied by TCRdb to the 5' RACE reads, yields one record per CDR3 protein. The sample includes about 44,000 distinct CDR3 sequences, 9% to 15% of them seen just once. The sample consisted of whole blood. The receptor source for this set is an adult who was a healthcare worker with PCR-confirmed SARS-CoV-2 infection or an uninfected control (not recorded which). Both conserved end residues are part of each CDR3. A D gene is named only where the DNA matches it firmly. Clone size is given for some rows only: seen once, a few or many times, or a class if the clone is expanded.

>many|TRBV9|TRBJ1-4|NA
TGTGCCAGCTCCACTCGGGACGGAACAACTAATGAAAAACTGTTTTTT
CASSTRDGTTNEKLFF
>few|TRBV19|TRBJ1-1|NA
TGTGCCAGCAGGACGGGGGGGAGGAACACTGAAGCTTTCTTT
CASRTGGRNTEAFF
>many|TRBV11-3|TRBJ2-2|NA
TGTGCCAGCAGCTACGGGGGCACCGGGGAGCTGTTTTTT
CASSYGGTGELFF
>few|TRBV2|TRBJ1-1|NA
TGTGCCAGCAGTAGGGTACTGGTAAATGAAGCTTTCTTT
CASSRVLVNEAFF
>few|TRBV6-2/TRBV6-3|TRBJ2-5|NA
TGTGCCAGCTCGGCGGGTGACAGCTACCAAGAGACCCAGTACTTC
CASSAGDSYQETQYF
>few|TRBV20-1|TRBJ2-7|TRBD2
TGCAGTGCTAGAGTGAGCGGGGGGGAATACGAGCAGTACTTC
CSARVSGGEYEQYF
>many|TRBV6-5|TRBJ2-3|NA
TGTGCCAGCAGTTCTCCGACAGCGGGCACAGATACGCAGTATTTT
CASSSPTAGTDTQYF
>few|TRBV20-1|TRBJ2-3|TRBD1
TGCAGTGCTAGAGACAGACAGGGAAGTGGGGATACGCAGTATTTT
CSARDRQGSGDTQYF
>NA|TRBV5-4|TRBJ2-1|TRBD2
TGTGCCAGCAGCTTCGGCGGGAGGCTAGACAATGAGCAGTTCTTC
CASSFGGRLDNEQFF
>many|TRBV29-1|TRBJ1-2|TRBD1
TGCAGCGTGGACCTGGGACAGGGGAACTATGGCTACACCTTC
CSVDLGQGNYGYTF
>many|TRBV6-2/TRBV6-3|TRBJ2-1|TRBD2
TGTGCCAGCACTCAGGGACTAGCGAAAAACAATGAGCAGTTCTTC
CASTQGLAKNNEQFF
>few|TRBV7-6|TRBJ2-2|TRBD2
TGTGCCAGCAGCTTAGCCGGAGCGGGAGGAAGGACCGGGGAGCTGTTTTTT
CASSLAGAGGRTGELFF
>many|TRBV3-1|TRBJ1-1|TRBD1
TGTGCCAGCAGCCAAGCCGGGACAGGGTTTGGAGAAGCTTTCTTT
CASSQAGTGFGEAFF
>many|TRBV9|TRBJ1-4|NA
TGTGCCAGCAGCGTTAAGGGAGACAATGAAAAACTGTTTTTT
CASSVKGDNEKLFF
>NA|TRBV7-8|TRBJ2-5|TRBD2
TGTGCCAGCAGCTTATCCACTAGCGGGAGTATCGGAGAGACCCAGTACTTC
CASSLSTSGSIGETQYF
>few|TRBV9|TRBJ2-1|TRBD2
TGTGCCAGCAGGGTTAGCGGGAGTGCCTACAATGAGCAGTTCTTC
CASRVSGSAYNEQFF
>few|TRBV6-2/TRBV6-3|TRBJ1-1|NA
TGTGCCAGCAGTTTGAGTTTTGTTGGGACTGAAGCTTTCTTT
CASSLSFVGTEAFF
>few|TRBV7-9|TRBJ2-7|NA
TGTGCCAGCAGCTTCCGGGATTACGAGCAGTACTTC
CASSFRDYEQYF
>NA|TRBV12-3/TRBV12-4|TRBJ2-7|TRBD2
TGTGCCAGCAGCCCGACTAGCGGGAACTCCTACGAGCAGTACTTC
CASSPTSGNSYEQYF
>NA|TRBV6-6|TRBJ1-5|NA
TGTGCCAGCAGTTCTGTACAACAGTTCAATCAGCCCCAGCATTTT
CASSSVQQFNQPQHF
>many|TRBV6-5|TRBJ2-7|TRBD1
TGTGCCAGCAGTTATGACAGGGTCAGGGAGCAGTACTTC
CASSYDRVREQYF
>many|TRBV7-6|TRBJ2-7|TRBD2
TGTGCCAGCAGCTTAGGGGAGGGGTACTACGAGCAGTACTTC
CASSLGEGYYEQYF
>many|TRBV6-5|TRBJ1-6|TRBD1
TGTGCCAGCACCCAGGGACAGTATAATTCACCCCTCCACTTT
CASTQGQYNSPLHF
>many|TRBV11-2|TRBJ1-5|TRBD1
TGTGCCAGCAGCCTCTCCTCTACAGGGGGCGCGGGTCAGCCCCAGCATTTT
CASSLSSTGGAGQPQHF
>NA|TRBV28|TRBJ2-1|TRBD2
TGTGCCAGCAGTTCGCTAGCGGGAGTTAATGAGCAGTTCTTC
CASSSLAGVNEQFF
>few|TRBV7-2|TRBJ1-6|NA
TGTGCCAGCAGCCGGGCCCCGATTAATTCACCCCTCCACTTT
CASSRAPINSPLHF
>many|TRBV4-2|TRBJ2-7|NA
TGTGCCAGCAGCCTCACGGGGATGGGAACCTACGAGCAGTACTTC
CASSLTGMGTYEQYF
>many|TRBV29-1|TRBJ2-7|TRBD1
TGCAGCGTTGAAGAATGGGGGCGGACAGGGTACGAGCAGTACTTC
CSVEEWGRTGYEQYF
>NA|TRBV3-1|TRBJ2-3|NA
TGTGCCAGCAGCCAAGGGCAGGTCCACGCGCAGTATTTT
CASSQGQVHAQYF
>NA|TRBV10-1|TRBJ1-1|NA
TGCGCCAGCAGTGGAGACAGCGCTTTAGAAGCTTTCTTT
CASSGDSALEAFF
>few|TRBV18|TRBJ1-6|NA
TGTGCCAGCTCACAGTACCACGGGACTCCAAATTCACCCCTCCACTTT
CASSQYHGTPNSPLHF
>few|TRBV5-1|TRBJ2-2|NA
TGCGCCAGCAGCTTCTTCCGAGGAGCCGGGGAGCTGTTTTTT
CASSFFRGAGELFF
>many|TRBV20-1|TRBJ2-3|NA
TGCAGTGCTAGCCCTACTGATACGCAGTATTTT
CSASPTDTQYF
>few|TRBV7-2|TRBJ2-2|TRBD1
TGTGCCAGCAGCCCCAAGACAGGGGTGCGAGGGGAGCTGTTTTTT
CASSPKTGVRGELFF
>NA|TRBV29-1|TRBJ2-5|NA
TGCAGCGTCCTCATAGATATTTGGGCCCAGTACTTC
CSVLIDIWAQYF
>many|TRBV7-6|TRBJ2-1|NA
TGTGCCAGCAGCAACATACCCGCCCATGAGCAGTTCTTC
CASSNIPAHEQFF
>NA|TRBV6-4|TRBJ2-1|TRBD2
TGTGCCAGCAGTGCCGGGACTAGCGAGGGGGATGAGCAGTTCTTC
CASSAGTSEGDEQFF
>few|TRBV6-1|TRBJ2-7|NA
TGTGCCAGCAGTGAAATGGGGGACGGAACCTACGAGCAGTACTTC
CASSEMGDGTYEQYF
>many|TRBV6-6|TRBJ2-1|NA
TGTGCCAGCCTAATCGGGGGACAGAGCCGCAATGAGCAGTTCTTC
CASLIGGQSRNEQFF
>NA|TRBV18|TRBJ1-3|NA
TGTGCCAGCTCACCGGACGGTGGCTCTGGAAACACCATATATTTT
CASSPDGGSGNTIYF
>NA|TRBV7-2|TRBJ2-5|TRBD2
TGTGCCAGCAGACCCAGACTAGCGGGAGGGCAAGAGACCCAGTACTTC
CASRPRLAGGQETQYF
>few|TRBV7-9|TRBJ2-1|NA
TGTGCCAGCAGCTTAGTACCCGGGCAGGAGCAGTTCTTC
CASSLVPGQEQFF
>few|TRBV7-6|TRBJ1-1|NA
TGTGCCAGCAGCTTAGCCCCGGGGAACACTGAAGCTTTCTTT
CASSLAPGNTEAFF